This T cell receptor (beta chain) was captured in a study of chemoradiotherapy in HPV16-positive cancers. Across the whole study: Candidate HPV-specific T-cell clones and common TCR motifs came from functional assays in a couple of HPV16-positive patients.

Some clones are missing from TCRdb's copy, which holds only in-frame ones; the method was immunoSEQ multiplex PCR. The repertoire holds about 11,000 clones, with 65% to 85% as singletons. Between the trimmed V and J ends, which lost 5 bases and 1 base, there was a span of 9 bases. The germline V gene has CDR1 SGHAT and CDR2 FQNNGV. There are 13 residues in the CDR3. Collection took place from a patient who underwent chemoradiotherapy. The origin of this receptor is a human donor with HPV-associated anogenital cancer. V and J are TRBV11-2 and TRBJ2-7; D uncertain. As DNA, the CDR3 is TGTGCCAGCAGCCCCGACATTTCCTACGAGCAGTACTTC. Translation: CASSPDISYEQYF.